The clone carrying this T cell receptor beta chain was detected many times. Its antigen is unidentified. Individual cDNA molecules were tagged with unique molecular identifiers, the study reported. Each CDR3 protein is one row after TCRdb ran MiXCR on the 5' RACE reads. Among approximately 45,000 distinct CDR3 sequences listed, around 6.8% were seen once. The record originates from a study of early T cells in non-severe SARS-CoV-2 infection. Across the whole study: Unsorted whole blood bulk RNA was sequenced, with unpaired chains.

Trimming at V came to 3 bases and at J to 4 bases, leaving 8 bases not matched to a gene. CDR3 length: 15 amino acids. Germline values: CDR1 KGHSH, CDR2 LQKENI. General study results and limits: Anti-spike CD8 responses were favored in VDJdb matching, and private and CD4 specificities were missed.

The chain has TRBV18 and TRBJ1-2; 7 bases line up with TRBD1. The TCR sequence derives from an adult who was a healthcare worker with PCR-confirmed SARS-CoV-2 infection or an uninfected control (not recorded which). Source material: whole blood. The CDR3 protein is CASSPRDRTSYGYTF. CDR3 in DNA: TGTGCCAGCTCACCCCGGGACAGAACCTCCTATGGCTACACCTTC.